This T cell receptor (beta chain) appears in the sequencing data of a study of response to subunit inactivated influenza vaccine. The CDR3 loop spans 16 amino acids. Germline CDR1 reads MNHNS; CDR2 reads SASEGT. J gave up 5 bases and V 5 bases, and 15 bases lay outside the gene matches. TCRdb re-called the RT-PCR reads through MiXCR, storing one row per CDR3 protein. The sample holds roughly 500,000 distinct CDR3 sequences; 20% to 25% are singletons and the top ten take about 2.8%. A further study also used this sample, focusing on T cells expressing NK-cell markers. From that paper: 5'RACE template switching built TCR beta cDNA with unique molecular identifiers. Seropositivity for HCMV was found in most of the eight sequenced donors, with one seronegative.

Here the sequenced sample was CD4+ T cells sorted from PBMCs, taken 11 to 12 days after vaccination. The source of this sequence is a man in his fifties or sixties who received an inactivated influenza vaccine. The V call is TRBV6-1, the J call TRBJ2-7; TRBD2 aligns across 7 bases. The CDR3 DNA reads as TGTGCCAGCAGTCATCGGGCGCGGGAGAGTAATCACGAGCAGTACTTC. It yields the protein CASSHRARESNHEQYF.